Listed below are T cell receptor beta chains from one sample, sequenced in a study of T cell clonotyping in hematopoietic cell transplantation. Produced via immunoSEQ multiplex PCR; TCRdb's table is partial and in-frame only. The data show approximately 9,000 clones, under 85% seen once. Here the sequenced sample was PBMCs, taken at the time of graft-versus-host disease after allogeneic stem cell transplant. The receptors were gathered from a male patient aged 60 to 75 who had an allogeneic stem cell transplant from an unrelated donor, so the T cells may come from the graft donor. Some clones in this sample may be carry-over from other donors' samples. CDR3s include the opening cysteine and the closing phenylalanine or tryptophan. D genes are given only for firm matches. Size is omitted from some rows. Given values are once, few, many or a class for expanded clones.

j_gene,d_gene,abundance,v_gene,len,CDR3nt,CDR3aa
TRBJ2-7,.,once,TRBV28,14,TGTGCCAGCAGTTTATGGGGAGATACCTACGAGCAGTACTTC,CASSLWGDTYEQYF
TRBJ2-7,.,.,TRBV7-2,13,TGTGCCAGCAGCCTCCTTTGGGACTACGAGCAGTACTTC,CASSLLWDYEQYF
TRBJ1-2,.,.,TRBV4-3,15,TGCGCCAGCAGCCAAGATGGGGCCTTTCGTGAGGGCTACACCTTC,CASSQDGAFREGYTF
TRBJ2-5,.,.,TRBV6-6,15,TGTGCCAGCAGTACCCTTCGGACAGAATCAGAGACCCAGTACTTC,CASSTLRTESETQYF
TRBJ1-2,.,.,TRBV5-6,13,TGTGCCAGCAGCTTGGTCAGGGACTATGGCTACACCTTC,CASSLVRDYGYTF
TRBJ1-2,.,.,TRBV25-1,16,TGTGCCAGCAGTGAGGGACGCGGAACAGCTAACTATGGCTACACCTTC,CASSEGRGTANYGYTF
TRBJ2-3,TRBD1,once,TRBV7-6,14,TGTGCCAGCAGCCACAGGGGAAGCACAGATACGCAGTATTTT,CASSHRGSTDTQYF
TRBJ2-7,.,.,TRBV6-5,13,TGTGCCAGCAGCTTGGACCGATCCTACGAGCAGTACTTC,CASSLDRSYEQYF
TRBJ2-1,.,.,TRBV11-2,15,TGTGCCAGCAGCCCACTAGCAATGTCCTACAATGAGCAGTTCTTC,CASSPLAMSYNEQFF
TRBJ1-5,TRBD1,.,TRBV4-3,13,TGCGCCAGCAGCCAAGCCAGGGGGAGGTCCCAGCATTTT,CASSQARGRSQHF
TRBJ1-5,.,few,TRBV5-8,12,TGTGCCAGCACCCTTCGTAATCAGCCCCAGCATTTT,CASTLRNQPQHF
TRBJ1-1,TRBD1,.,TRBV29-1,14,TGCAGCGCTTCAAACAGGGGAGCGAGCACTGAAGCTTTCTTT,CSASNRGASTEAFF
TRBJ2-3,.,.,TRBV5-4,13,TGTGCCAGCAGCTTGGCCGGCGGAGATACGCAGTATTTT,CASSLAGGDTQYF
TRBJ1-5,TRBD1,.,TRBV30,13,TGTGCCGGCGGGACAGGGGTTAGACAGCCCCAGCATTTT,CAGGTGVRQPQHF
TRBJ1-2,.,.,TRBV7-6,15,TGTGCCAGCAGCTTAGGGGACGGTGCCCACTATGGCTACACCTTC,CASSLGDGAHYGYTF
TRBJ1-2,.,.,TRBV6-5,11,TGTGCCAGCAGTGCTCAGGGTGGCTACACCTTC,CASSAQGGYTF
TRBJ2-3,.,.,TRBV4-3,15,TGCGCCAGCAGCCAAGATCGGGGGGCCCTAGATACGCAGTATTTT,CASSQDRGALDTQYF
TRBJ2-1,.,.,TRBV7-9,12,TGTGCCAGCAGCCAGAGTCTCAATGAGCAGTTCTTC,CASSQSLNEQFF
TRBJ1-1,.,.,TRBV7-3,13,TGTGCCAGCAGTTCTTCTTTAAACACTGAAGCTTTCTTT,CASSSSLNTEAFF
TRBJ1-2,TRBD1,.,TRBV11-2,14,TGTGCCAGCAGCGCCCGACAGGGAGTCTATGGCTACACCTTC,CASSARQGVYGYTF
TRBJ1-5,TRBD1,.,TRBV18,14,TGTGCCAGCTCACCACCAGGACAGGCCCAGCCCCAGCATTTT,CASSPPGQAQPQHF
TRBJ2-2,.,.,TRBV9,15,TGTGCCAGCAGCGTCGGGACGGGGAACACCGGGGAGCTGTTTTTT,CASSVGTGNTGELFF
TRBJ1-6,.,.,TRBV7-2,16,TGTGCCAGCAGCCCCGAGGGGGACAACTATAATTCACCCCTCCACTTT,CASSPEGDNYNSPLHF
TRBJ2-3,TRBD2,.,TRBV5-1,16,TGCGCCAGCAGCTTGACTAGCGGGAGCCAGAAAGATACGCAGTATTTT,CASSLTSGSQKDTQYF
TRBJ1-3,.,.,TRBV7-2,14,TGTGCCAGCAGCCCGGGACCATCTGGAAACACCATATATTTT,CASSPGPSGNTIYF
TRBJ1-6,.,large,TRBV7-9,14,TGTGCCGCATTAGGGCCAGGGTATAATTCACCCCTCCACTTT,CAALGPGYNSPLHF
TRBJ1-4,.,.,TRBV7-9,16,TGTGCCAGCAGCTTATCCCCACATTCAACTAATGAAAAACTGTTTTTT,CASSLSPHSTNEKLFF
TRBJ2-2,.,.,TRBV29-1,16,TGCAGCGTTGAAGCAGGCGACAGGACGAACACCGGGGAGCTGTTTTTT,CSVEAGDRTNTGELFF
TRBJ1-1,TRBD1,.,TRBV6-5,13,TGTGCCAGCAGGACCGGGACAGGGAACAAAGCTTTCTTT,CASRTGTGNKAFF
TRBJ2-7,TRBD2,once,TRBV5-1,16,TGCGCCAGCAGCTCGCGGACTAGCGGGGGGGCCTACGAGCAGTACTTC,CASSSRTSGGAYEQYF
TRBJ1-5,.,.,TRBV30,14,TGTGCCTGGAGTGATGGCCAGTTCAATCAGCCCCAGCATTTT,CAWSDGQFNQPQHF
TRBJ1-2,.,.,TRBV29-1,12,TGCAGCGTTCGGACAGCTAACTATGGCTACACCTTC,CSVRTANYGYTF
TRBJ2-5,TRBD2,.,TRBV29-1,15,TGCAGCGTTGGCGTAGCGGGGGCCCCCCAAGAGACCCAGTACTTC,CSVGVAGAPQETQYF
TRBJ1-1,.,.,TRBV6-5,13,TGTGCCAGCAGTTACGGGGGGGGTTTGGGAGCTTTCTTT,CASSYGGGLGAFF
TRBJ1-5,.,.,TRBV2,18,TGTGCCAGCGGCGACATGGGCGGGGGCTGGAATAGCAATCAGCCCCAGCATTTT,CASGDMGGGWNSNQPQHF
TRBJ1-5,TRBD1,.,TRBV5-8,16,TGTGCCAGCAGCTTTGCACAGGGGAATAGCAATCAGCCCCAGCATTTT,CASSFAQGNSNQPQHF
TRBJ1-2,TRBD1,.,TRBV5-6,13,TGTGCCAGCAGCTGGACAGGGGTCTATGGCTACACCTTC,CASSWTGVYGYTF
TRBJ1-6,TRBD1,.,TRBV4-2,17,TGTGCCAGCAGCCAAGATTATCGGGGACAGCCTAATTCACCCCTCCACTTT,CASSQDYRGQPNSPLHF
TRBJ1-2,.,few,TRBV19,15,TGTGCCACCTCCCCGTCGGGGACGTCCTCCTATGGCTACACCTTC,CATSPSGTSSYGYTF
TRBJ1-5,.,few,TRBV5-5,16,TGTGCCAGCAGCTTACTACCGGGACAAGGCAATCAGCCCCAGCATTTT,CASSLLPGQGNQPQHF
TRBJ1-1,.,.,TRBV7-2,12,TGTGCCAGCAGCTTCTGGGAGCTCGAAGCTTTCTTT,CASSFWELEAFF